This TCR beta chain was sequenced during a study of CD8+CD57+ T cells in acquired aplastic anemia. Study details: DNA recovered from sorted CD4+ and CD8+ cells had a mean of 3.2 ug.

Previously, flow cytometry had revealed CD8+CD57+ cell expansion in the patients chosen for sequencing. At blood sampling, none of the patients had yet received therapy. Genomic DNA was employed as the template in profiling TCR beta VDJ and CDR3. TCRdb analysed the reads with MiXCR anew, one entry per CDR3 protein. The table records some 98,000 distinct CDR3 sequences, 65% to 70% of them present only once. Concerning this clonotype itself: Its target is not known.

There are 19 residues in the CDR3. V lost 5 bases, J lost 1 base, and 16 bases stayed unmatched. Germline CDR1 is SGHAT and CDR2 is FQNNGV. Findings and caveats of the study: No significant patient-versus-control difference appeared in CD8+ Simpson's diversity.

V and J are TRBV11-2 and TRBJ2-7; 11 bases match TRBD2. The clonotype originates from a human donor with aplastic anemia. Sequencing was performed on sorted CD4+, CD8+, or CD8+CD57+ T cells (not recorded which) from PBMCs. The CDR3 loop reads CASSPTPPGLAGGSYEQYF. CDR3 nucleotides: TGTGCCAGCAGCCCCACCCCCCCCGGACTAGCGGGTGGGTCCTACGAGCAGTACTTC.